A selection of T cell receptor beta chains follows, all from one sample in a study of blood T cells in healthy people across ages. MiXCR, run by TCRdb on the 5' RACE reads, gives a single entry per CDR3 protein. Seen here are 1.5 million to 2 million distinct CDR3 sequences, approximately 40% observed once, and the top ten hold roughly 23%. What was sequenced was blood. Receptors originate from a human donor in good health. Each CDR3 is given with its conserved first and last residue. A D gene is named only where the DNA matches it firmly. The size of a clone is reported for some rows only, either as once, few or many, or as a class for expanded clones.

>14|many|TRBJ2-3|TRBD2|TRBV29-1
CSGSGGGGADTQYF
TGCAGCGGCTCGGGGGGGGGCGGCGCAGATACGCAGTATTTT
>16|NA|TRBJ2-1|NA|TRBV7-9
CASWGVRTSSYNEQFF
TGTGCCAGCTGGGGGGTACGGACGAGCTCCTACAATGAGCAGTTCTTC
>16|NA|TRBJ2-5|NA|TRBV5-1
CASSLTDQSHQETQYF
TGCGCCAGCAGCTTGACCGATCAATCCCACCAAGAGACCCAGTACTTC
>15|NA|TRBJ2-1|TRBD1|TRBV6-5
CASSPRTGQNNEQFF
TGTGCCAGCAGCCCCCGGACAGGGCAAAACAATGAGCAGTTCTTC
>15|NA|TRBJ2-1|NA|TRBV28
CASSLPGASHNEQFF
TGTGCCAGCAGTCTTCCAGGGGCTAGCCACAATGAGCAGTTCTTC
>16|NA|TRBJ1-1|TRBD1|TRBV5-1
CASSSGTGAMNTEAFF
TGCGCCAGCAGTTCCGGGACAGGGGCAATGAACACTGAAGCTTTCTTT
>14|NA|TRBJ1-1|NA|TRBV20-1
CSVSPLLLNTEAFF
TGCAGTGTCTCTCCCCTACTATTGAACACTGAAGCTTTCTTT
>16|NA|TRBJ1-1|TRBD1|TRBV6-5
CASSSDRTGRGTEAFF
TGTGCCAGCAGTTCCGACCGGACAGGCAGAGGCACTGAAGCTTTCTTT
>11|few|TRBJ2-1|NA|TRBV29-1
CSVGRNIEQFF
TGCAGCGTTGGACGGAATATTGAGCAGTTCTTC
>12|NA|TRBJ2-7|NA|TRBV6-5
CASNNLAGEQYF
TGTGCCAGCAACAATCTTGCGGGCGAGCAGTACTTC
>14|NA|TRBJ2-3|NA|TRBV11-1
CASSRGINTGTQYF
TGTGCCAGCAGCCGGGGAATAAACACAGGTACGCAGTATTTT
>15|once|TRBJ2-3|NA|TRBV5-1
CASRGEPQGADTQYF
TGCGCCAGCAGGGGGGAGCCGCAAGGGGCAGATACGCAGTATTTT
>10|NA|TRBJ1-1|NA|TRBV25-1
CASTTLEAFF
TGTGCCAGCACGACCCTTGAAGCTTTCTTT
>14|few|TRBJ1-1|TRBD1|TRBV5-6
CASSIGTGWTEAFF
TGTGCCAGCAGCATCGGGACAGGGTGGACTGAAGCTTTCTTT
>15|NA|TRBJ1-6|NA|TRBV5-1
CASSLDMPRNSPLHF
TGCGCCAGCAGCTTGGACATGCCCCGGAATTCACCCCTCCACTTT
>17|NA|TRBJ1-6|NA|TRBV5-1
CASGLSFRGVSPSPLHF
TGCGCCAGCGGCTTGTCGTTCAGGGGCGTTTCACCTTCACCCCTCCACTTT
>14|NA|TRBJ1-2|NA|TRBV20-1
CSARDLTANYGYTF
TGCAGTGCTAGAGATCTGACAGCAAACTATGGCTACACCTTC
>20|NA|TRBJ2-1|NA|TRBV24-1
CATSDPRGSYGGKAYNEQFF
TGTGCCACCAGTGACCCCAGGGGATCATACGGCGGCAAGGCTTACAATGAGCAGTTCTTC
>16|few|TRBJ2-7|TRBD1|TRBV9
CASSVAPGQGGYEQYF
TGTGCCAGCAGCGTAGCCCCGGGACAGGGGGGCTACGAGCAGTACTTC
>15|few|TRBJ2-1|NA|TRBV3-1
CASSPSREPPVVQFF
TGTGCCAGCAGCCCTTCTAGGGAACCGCCCGTGGTGCAGTTCTTC
>15|NA|TRBJ2-7|NA|TRBV7-3
CASSLYRGGSYEQYF
TGTGCCAGCAGCCTATACAGGGGGGGCTCCTACGAGCAGTACTTC
>15|NA|TRBJ1-6|NA|TRBV6-5
CASSQSHRVNSPLHF
TGTGCCAGCAGTCAATCACACAGGGTCAATTCACCCCTCCACTTT
>16|many|TRBJ2-3|NA|TRBV20-1
CSAAGTLTARTDTQYF
TGCAGTGCTGCCGGGACTCTAACAGCCCGCACAGATACGCAGTATTTT
>13|many|TRBJ2-5|NA|TRBV12-3/TRBV12-4
CASSLESQGPQYF
TGTGCCAGCAGTCTCGAGTCACAGGGACCCCAGTACTTC
>11|many|TRBJ2-7|NA|TRBV28
CASLRRDEQYF
TGTGCCAGCCTTCGACGGGACGAGCAGTACTTC
>17|NA|TRBJ2-7|NA|TRBV4-2
CASSQYTVAHSSYEQYF
TGTGCCAGCAGCCAATACACGGTGGCTCACAGCTCCTACGAGCAGTACTTC
>15|NA|TRBJ1-5|NA|TRBV6-2/TRBV6-3
CASSPGGQGIQPQHF
TGTGCCAGCAGCCCCGGAGGGCAAGGTATACAGCCCCAGCATTTT
>17|NA|TRBJ2-7|NA|TRBV11-3
CASSPRGGRGRGYEQYF
TGTGCCAGCAGCCCCAGGGGGGGCAGGGGACGTGGCTACGAGCAGTACTTC
>12|few|TRBJ2-1|NA|TRBV11-2
CASSSGGREQFF
TGTGCCAGCAGCTCCGGGGGTCGTGAGCAGTTCTTC
>14|few|TRBJ2-5|NA|TRBV29-1
CSVEGRLDKKTQYF
TGCAGCGTTGAAGGACGCCTGGACAAAAAGACCCAGTACTTC
>15|NA|TRBJ1-2|NA|TRBV12-3/TRBV12-4
CASSLGAGWDYGYTF
TGTGCCAGCTCCCTTGGGGCAGGATGGGACTATGGCTACACCTTC
>12|many|TRBJ1-1|NA|TRBV6-2/TRBV6-3
CASSWVNTEAFF
TGTGCCAGCAGTTGGGTGAACACTGAAGCTTTCTTT
>16|many|TRBJ1-2|NA|TRBV7-2
CASSLELADSRVGYTF
TGTGCCAGCAGCTTAGAGTTGGCGGACAGTCGAGTGGGCTACACCTTC
>15|NA|TRBJ2-3|NA|TRBV7-3
CASSLSGGHTDTQYF
TGTGCCAGCAGCTTAAGTGGGGGTCACACAGATACGCAGTATTTT
>15|few|TRBJ2-7|TRBD1|TRBV7-2
CASSLNPTGANEQYF
TGTGCCAGCAGCTTAAACCCGACAGGGGCTAACGAGCAGTACTTC
>14|few|TRBJ2-7|TRBD2|TRBV7-2
CASSSQRGSGEQYF
TGTGCCAGCAGCTCCCAGCGGGGGTCCGGCGAGCAGTACTTC
>14|many|TRBJ2-5|TRBD2|TRBV5-1
CASSPGTSVETQYF
TGCGCCAGCTCCCCTGGGACTAGCGTAGAGACCCAGTACTTC
>16|NA|TRBJ2-1|NA|TRBV11-2
CASSLDPSTGNPGQFF
TGTGCCAGCAGCTTAGACCCGTCGACCGGGAACCCAGGGCAGTTCTTC
>17|once|TRBJ2-7|NA|TRBV12-3/TRBV12-4
CASSTTPGNWRGDEQYF
TGTGCCAGCAGTACAACCCCGGGGAACTGGAGAGGGGACGAGCAGTACTTC
>13|NA|TRBJ2-4|NA|TRBV7-6
CASSLRPGDIQYF
TGTGCCAGCAGTCTTCGGCCAGGCGACATTCAGTACTTC
>15|NA|TRBJ2-7|NA|TRBV7-9
CASSSPAGVSYEQYF
TGTGCCAGCAGCTCCCCGGCAGGGGTATCCTACGAGCAGTACTTC
>15|NA|TRBJ2-7|TRBD1|TRBV7-3
CASSMTGGASYEQYF
TGTGCCAGCAGTATGACAGGGGGCGCTTCCTACGAGCAGTACTTC
>13|NA|TRBJ1-2|NA|TRBV29-1
CSAPGPGNYGYTF
TGCAGCGCACCCGGGCCGGGTAACTATGGCTACACCTTC
>14|NA|TRBJ2-2|NA|TRBV7-3
CASSLNGVGGELFF
TGTGCCAGCAGCTTAAATGGGGTTGGCGGGGAGCTGTTTTTT
>17|NA|TRBJ1-4|NA|TRBV2
CASSEGAGFPLNEKLFF
TGTGCCAGCAGTGAAGGGGCAGGGTTTCCCCTCAATGAAAAACTGTTTTTT
>14|NA|TRBJ1-2|NA|TRBV12-3/TRBV12-4
CASSLNAWDYGYTF
TGTGCCAGCAGTTTGAACGCATGGGACTATGGCTACACCTTC
>12|NA|TRBJ2-1|NA|TRBV12-3/TRBV12-4
CASGTYHNEQFF
TGTGCCAGCGGGACATACCACAATGAGCAGTTCTTC